This T cell receptor (beta chain) stems from a study of blood T cell repertoires in COVID-19. In the study overall: The samples span acute and convalescent COVID-19 from the United States, Italy and Spain. Sources were T cells, B-cell-depleted T cells, or PBMCs; the material itself was cDNA or gDNA.

There are a few counts of this clone. In the original workflow: Estimates of nucleated cell counts were drawn from the amplification of reference gene primers. Assay: immunoSEQ multiplex PCR; the TCRdb copy retains only in-frame clones and omits some. Clonal size and the V and J genes are those of that table, whereas D and trimming came from the DNA. Here the sample spans about 190,000 clones, about nine tenths being singletons. This CDR3 region has 15 residues. Trimming took 2 bases from V and 0 from J, leaving 8 bases between them. The V gene's germline CDR1 is MGHRA and CDR2 YSYEKL. The material sequenced was peripheral blood. This receptor was obtained from a man in his 70s with active or convalescent COVID-19. The chain combines TRBV4-1 with TRBJ1-3; no clear D. The CDR3 nucleotides are TGCGCCAGCAGCCAATTTCCAGACTCTGGAAACACCATATATTTT. Protein: CASSQFPDSGNTIYF.